This TCR beta chain was documented in a study of blood T cell repertoires in COVID-19. Per the authors' pipeline: Reference gene primer amplification gave estimated nucleated cell counts. The assay was immunoSEQ multiplex PCR, and TCRdb's table has in-frame clones only and misses some. V, J and clone size are taken as reported in that table, and D and trimming were inferred from the DNA itself. Among around 310,000 clones listed, about nine tenths were seen once. The sequencing sample was made of peripheral blood. This receptor was obtained from a woman aged 60-70 years with acute or convalescent COVID-19.

CDR3 in amino acids: CASSPLAVREAFF. In nucleotides, the CDR3 is TGTGCCAGCAGCCCTCTGGCGGTTAGGGAGGCTTTCTTT. The rearrangement links TRBV11-2 to TRBJ1-1; D remains unclear. CDR1 is SGHAT and CDR2 is FQNNGV in the germline V gene. This CDR3 has 13 residues. V gave up 5 bases and J gave up 11 bases, with 18 bases separating them.